The 28 T cell receptor beta chains in this list originate from one sample, sequenced in a study of cytomegalovirus exposure and HLA in healthy donors. The study ran its PCR with 60 Vbeta and 13 Jbeta primers. Assay: immunoSEQ multiplex PCR; the TCRdb copy retains only in-frame clones and omits some. Here the sample spans about 180,000 clones, under 85% being singletons. Sequenced material: PBMCs. The source of these receptors is a man aged 18 to 29 in good health and CMV-seronegative.

The V gene is TRBV27, the J gene TRBJ1-2, with 9 bases identical to TRBD1. The CDR3 has 15 residues. With V trimmed by 6 bases and J by 8 bases, 13 bases remained unmatched. Germline V gene data show CDR1 as MNHEY and CDR2 as SMNVEV (reference sequence). The CDR3 sequence is CASSRRGDREGGYTF. In DNA form, the CDR3 reads TGTGCCAGCAGCAGACGGGGGGACAGGGAGGGCGGCTACACCTTC.

This chain joins TRBV5-4 and TRBJ2-2; D is uncertain. Trimming pared 0 bases from V and 1 base from J, leaving 7 bases between. The CDR3 loop spans 15 amino acids. CDR1 is SGHNT, CDR2 YYREEE, per germline (reference sequence). CDR3 amino acids: CASSLVSQNTGELFF. For the CDR3, the DNA is TGTGCCAGCAGCTTGGTATCACAGAACACCGGGGAGCTGTTTTTT.

The chain uses TRBV28 and TRBJ1-5; D call uncertain. The V and J ends lost 8 bases and 4 bases respectively, with 6 bases between them. The V gene's germline CDR1 is MDHEN and CDR2 SYDVKM. The CDR3 covers 11 residues. CDR3 in amino acids: CASAGNQPQHF. CDR3 bases: TGTGCCAGCGCCGGTAATCAGCCCCAGCATTTT.

This clone was recorded only once. The DNA of the CDR3 is TGTGCCAGCAGCCTCTGGACAGGGGGAGACGCTGAAGCTTTCTTT. This codes for CASSLWTGGDAEAFF. V usage is TRBV7-2 and J usage is TRBJ1-1, with TRBD1 matching over 10 bases. Losses at the gene ends were 5 bases for V and 6 bases for J; bases not matched to a gene: 9. There are 15 residues in the CDR3. Germline-derived CDR1 and CDR2 are SGHTA and FQGNSA.

The chain recombines TRBV30 with TRBJ2-7, with a possible D match to TRBD1 (5 bases). With 4 bases removed from V and 6 bases from J, the gap between germline ends came to 19 bases. Germline CDR1 reads GTSNPN; CDR2 reads SVGIG (reference sequence). The CDR3 sequence is 14 residues long. CDR3 coding DNA: TGTGCCTGGAAGGGAAATGTGGCAGGGCTCGAGCAGTACTTC. The encoded protein is CAWKGNVAGLEQYF.

The chain recombines TRBV13 with TRBJ1-1, with unresolved D. Germline CDR1 reads PRHDT; CDR2 reads FYEKMQ (reference sequence). The CDR3 runs 12 residues. V dropped 2 bases and J dropped 7 bases, with 8 bases sitting between them. The CDR3 protein is CASSLIRFEAFF. The CDR3 DNA sequence: TGTGCCAGCAGCTTAATCAGATTTGAAGCTTTCTTT.

The chain is built from TRBV11-2 and TRBJ1-1, with 8 bases matching TRBD1. CDR1 is SGHAT and CDR2 is FQNNGV in the germline V gene. With V trimmed by 5 bases and J by 3 bases, 5 bases remained unmatched. The CDR3 is 14 amino acids. The CDR3, as DNA: TGTGCCAGCAGCCGAGACAGGGGACACACTGAAGCTTTCTTT. This codes for CASSRDRGHTEAFF.

The chain carries TRBV7-2 and TRBJ2-5; 7 nucleotides align to TRBD2. V trimming: 4 bases; J trimming: 5 bases; junction bases outside the gene matches: 7. The CDR3 runs to 14 residues. The germline gives CDR1 SGHTA, CDR2 FQGNSA. The chain's CDR3 is CASSSGLGKETQYF. The CDR3 region has the DNA TGTGCCAGCAGCTCCGGACTAGGAAAGGAGACCCAGTACTTC.

This clone was seen a single time. The chain links TRBV30 to TRBJ2-2; D is uncertain. The germline V gene has CDR1 GTSNPN and CDR2 SVGIG (reference sequence). Trimming removed 5 bases at V and 2 bases at J, with 3 bases between. The CDR3 totals 11 residues. The CDR3 region is CAWGNTGELFF. CDR3 nucleotide sequence: TGTGCCTGGGGCAACACCGGGGAGCTGTTTTTT.

This sequence joins TRBV5-4 and TRBJ2-2; 9 nucleotides align to TRBD2. The CDR3 is 15 residues long. From germline, CDR1 is SGHNT and CDR2 YYREEE (reference sequence). The ends lost 4 bases at V and 5 bases at J; junction bases unmatched: 6. In DNA form, the CDR3 reads TGTGCCAGCAGCCAACCGAGCGGGGGGACCGGGGAGCTGTTTTTT. This translates into CASSQPSGGTGELFF. Looking up the rest from reference TRBV5-4 and TRBJ2-2 gives the full variable domain: ETGVTQSPTHLIKTRGQQVTLRCSSQSGHNTVSWYQQALGQGPQFIFQYYREEENGRGNFPPRFSGLQFPNYSSELNVNALELDDSALYLCASSQPSGGTGELFFGEGSRLTVL.

The chain couples TRBV19 to TRBJ1-2; D not resolved. CDR1 is LNHDA, CDR2 SQIVND, per germline (reference sequence). V lost 11 bases and J 3 bases, leaving 13 bases between the germline ends. There are 12 residues in the CDR3. The CDR3 DNA is TGTGCCGCCCGGTCATACGACTATGGCTACACCTTC. Translation gives CAARSYDYGYTF.

The chain couples TRBV9 to TRBJ2-5; D is perhaps TRBD2 (5 bases). With 0 bases removed from V and 2 bases from J, the gap between germline ends came to 17 bases. This CDR3 has 17 residues. Germline V lookup: CDR1 SGDLS, CDR2 YYNGEE. The CDR3 sequence: CASSVDPPGGRQETQYF. The CDR3 nucleotides read TGTGCCAGCAGCGTAGACCCGCCGGGCGGGCGGCAAGAGACCCAGTACTTC.

This chain links TRBV9 with TRBJ1-4; 8 bases fit TRBD1. CDR3 length: 14 residues. J gave up 8 bases and V 3 bases, and 6 bases lay outside the gene matches. The germline V gene encodes CDR1 SGDLS and CDR2 YYNGEE. The CDR3 DNA follows: TGTGCCAGCAGCGGGACAGGGATCGGCGAAAAACTGTTTTTT. It encodes CASSGTGIGEKLFF.

With respect to this clone: One end of the junction does not line up with germline, which may come from a read error. V gene TRBV7-7 combines with J gene TRBJ2-6, with 8 nucleotides matching TRBD2. This CDR3 is built from 19 residues. Germline CDR1 reads SSHAT; CDR2 reads FNYEAQ (reference sequence). CDR3 coding DNA: TGTGCTAGCAGCCGTTTCCCCTCGGGGGGGCAGTCTGGGGCCAACGTCCTGACTTTC. The encoded protein is CASSRFPSGGQSGANVLTF.

J is TRBJ1-1 and V is TRBV5-6, with TRBD1 as a possible D gene (5 bases). The length of the CDR3 is 15 residues. With 2 bases removed from V and 1 base from J, the gap between germline ends came to 12 bases. The germline gives CDR1 SGHDT, CDR2 YYEEEE. The CDR3 protein is CASSLGWGENTEAFF. The CDR3 DNA reads TGTGCCAGCAGCTTAGGGTGGGGGGAGAACACTGAAGCTTTCTTT.

This chain links TRBV28 with TRBJ2-7, with 12 bases fitting TRBD2. Germline CDR1 is MDHEN and CDR2 is SYDVKM. J lost 0 bases, V lost 5 bases, and 8 bases had no gene match. The CDR3 spans 17 residues. The CDR3 nucleotides read TGTGCCAGCAGTGGACTAGCGGGATCCTCTAGCTCCTACGAGCAGTACTTC. This translates into CASSGLAGSSSSYEQYF.

This chain links TRBV4-1 with TRBJ1-2; TRBD1 matches 7 bases. Germline-derived CDR1 and CDR2 are MGHRA and YSYEKL. The CDR3 is made up of 13 amino acids. V lost 6 bases, J lost 4 bases, and 5 bases stayed unmatched. CDR3 DNA sequence: TGCGCCAGCAGTGGACAGGATACCTATGGCTACACCTTC. It encodes CASSGQDTYGYTF.

The rearrangement links TRBV19 to TRBJ2-3; the match to TRBD2 covers 8 bases. This CDR3 has 16 amino acids. The junction had 7 bases not matched to a gene; V was cut back by 3 bases and J by 2 bases. The germline gives CDR1 LNHDA, CDR2 SQIVND (reference sequence). CDR3 region: CASSILAGLPTDTQYF. In nucleotides, the CDR3 is TGTGCCAGTAGTATCTTAGCGGGGCTACCCACAGATACGCAGTATTTT.

The chain recombines TRBV6-5 with TRBJ1-1; the D is unclear. V dropped 2 bases and J dropped 1 base, with 8 bases sitting between them. The CDR3 totals 14 residues. The germline V gene encodes CDR1 MNHEY and CDR2 SVGAGI. DNA for the CDR3: TGTGCCAGCAGTTACACGGGGAGGAACACTGAAGCTTTCTTT. This codes for CASSYTGRNTEAFF.

This chain uses TRBV5-1 with TRBJ2-7; the match to TRBD2 covers 13 bases. Germline CDR1 and CDR2: SGHRS and YFSETQ. The CDR3 is 15 residues long. V lost 3 bases, J lost 4 bases, and 4 bases stayed unmatched. Here the CDR3 DNA reads TGCGCCAGCAGCTCACGACTAGCGGGGGGTTACGAGCAGTACTTC. Translation: CASSSRLAGGYEQYF.

The J gene is TRBJ2-2, the V gene TRBV21-1; the D call in the table, TRBD2, was not verified against the DNA. TRBV21-1 is described as a pseudogene. CDR3 length equals 14 residues. The CDR3: CASSKRRGTGELFF. The CDR3, as DNA: TGTGCCAGCAGCAAAAGACGAGGGACCGGGGAGCTGTTTTTT.

The V and J genes are TRBV7-9 and TRBJ2-7, with 8 bases fitting TRBD1. Germline trimming cut 5 bases from V and 2 bases from J; bases unmatched to any gene: 14. The V gene's germline CDR1 is SEHNR and CDR2 FQNEAQ (reference sequence). The CDR3 runs to 17 residues. CDR3 in amino acids: CASSRSDRTGNAYEQYF. Written as DNA, the CDR3 is TGTGCCAGCAGCAGAAGTGATCGGACAGGGAACGCCTACGAGCAGTACTTC.

The chain employs TRBV5-1 and TRBJ2-7; TRBD2 aligns across 7 bases. Per the germline V gene, CDR1 is SGHRS and CDR2 is YFSETQ. The CDR3 covers 15 residues. V gave up 3 bases and J gave up 2 bases; unmatched junction bases: 8. The DNA for the CDR3 is TGCGCCAGCAGCTGGGGGTGGGGGGGGACCTACGAGCAGTACTTC. Translation gives CASSWGWGGTYEQYF.

The rearrangement links TRBV5-1 to TRBJ2-5, with a possible D match to TRBD1 (5 bases). The J call may be faulty, since TRBJ2-7 better matches the DNA end. CDR3 size: 15 residues. Germline V gene sequence: CDR1 SGHRS, CDR2 YFSETQ. This chain's CDR3 is CASSLEVTGIYEQYF. The CDR3 DNA sequence: TGCGCCAGCAGCTTGGAGGTAACAGGTATCTACGAGCAGTACTTC.

The V gene is TRBV9, the J gene TRBJ2-1; D uncertain. CDR1 is SGDLS, CDR2 YYNGEE, per germline. The germline V and J ends were trimmed by 0 bases and 0 bases, with 10 bases remaining between them. This CDR3 spans 16 amino acids. The CDR3 nucleotides are TGTGCCAGCAGCGTAGGTGGTGCTAGCTCCTACAATGAGCAGTTCTTC. This sequence encodes CASSVGGASSYNEQFF.

The rearrangement uses TRBV4-2 and TRBJ2-5, with TRBD2 matching 8 bases. Gene TRBJ2-7 matches the end of the DNA better, so the J call may be wrong. Germline V gene lookup returns CDR1 LGHNA and CDR2 YNFKEQ. This CDR3 has 15 residues. CDR3 DNA: TGTGCCAGCAGCCTTCAGCGGGGGACCACCTACGAGCAGTACTTC. Its translation: CASSLQRGTTYEQYF.

V gene TRBV5-1 combines with J gene TRBJ2-3; D gene unclear. CDR1 is SGHRS and CDR2 is YFSETQ in the germline V gene. The CDR3 runs 14 residues. The V end was cut by 1 base, the J end by 6 bases, with 12 bases between. The CDR3 bases are TGCGCCAGCAGCTTGCTGGGTAGCTCGGATACGCAGTATTTT. Protein: CASSLLGSSDTQYF.

This sequence joins TRBV28 and TRBJ2-7; 7 bases line up with TRBD2. This CDR3 is built from 15 residues. J was trimmed by 3 bases and V by 3 bases; bases with no gene match: 8. The germline V gene has CDR1 MDHEN and CDR2 SYDVKM. The CDR3: CASSLRTRGSYEQYF. The CDR3 DNA is TGTGCCAGCAGTTTGCGGACCCGCGGGAGCTACGAGCAGTACTTC.